The T cell receptor beta chain described here comes from a study of PD-L1 blockade in urothelial cancer. Indicated time point: pretreatment peripheral blood. Using immunoSEQ multiplex PCR, the repertoire was profiled, and TCRdb retains in-frame clones only, with some absent. The repertoire holds 40,000 to 55,000 clones, with over 75% as singletons. Looked up from germline, CDR1 is SGHTA and CDR2 is FQGNSA. V was clipped by 7 bases and J by 7 bases, with 9 bases between them. This CDR3 comprises 11 residues. The sequencing here drew on PBMCs, taken around atezolizumab (anti-PD-L1) treatment. V usage is TRBV7-2 and J usage is TRBJ2-3; a weak D match, TRBD2 (5 bases). The sequence was collected from a donor aged 40 or older with urothelial cancer. The CDR3 is CASTGWNTQYF. CDR3 nucleotides: TGTGCCAGCACGGGATGGAATACGCAGTATTTT.